This paragraph covers one T cell receptor beta chain sequence. This specimen comes from a study of blood T cell repertoires in COVID-19. The assay was immunoSEQ multiplex PCR, and TCRdb's table has in-frame clones only and misses some. This table holds more than 35,000 clones, about 85% found once. Sequencing was performed on peripheral blood. This sequence originates from a woman older than 75 with acute or convalescent COVID-19.

The CDR3 nucleotides are TGTGCCAGTAGCCTCACCCCGGGGATATCCTATGGCTACACCTTC. It translates to CASSLTPGISYGYTF. V and J are TRBV19 and TRBJ1-2; D unresolved. The CDR3 contains 15 residues. Trimming took 6 bases from V and 4 from J, leaving 18 bases between them. CDR1 is LNHDA, CDR2 SQIVND, per germline (reference sequence). Looking up the rest from reference TRBV19 and TRBJ1-2 gives the full variable domain: DGGITQSPKYLFRKEGQNVTLSCEQNLNHDAMYWYRQDPGQGLRLIYYSQIVNDFQKGDIAEGYSVSREKKESFPLTVTSAQKNPTAFYLCASSLTPGISYGYTFGSGTRLTVV.